One and the same sample provided the 28 T cell receptor beta chains below, sequenced in a study of T cells in Graves' hyperthyroidism and ophthalmopathy. TCR beta CDR3 regions were amplified from RNA transcripts. The TCR CDR3 was amplified in a first-round RT-PCR using the HTBI primer set. TCRdb redid the calling of the multiplex PCR reads with MiXCR, one entry per CDR3 protein. The sample gives around 580,000 distinct CDR3 sequences, 16% of which show up once; 18% is in the top ten. Sequencing input: blood. These receptors were collected from a woman younger than 30 with Graves' hyperthyroidism.

The rearrangement links TRBV12-3 or TRBV12-4 to TRBJ2-7; TRBD2 matches 11 bases. CDR3 length equals 14 residues. The V segment lost 7 bases and the J segment 2 bases; nucleotides outside the gene matches: 4. This CDR3 is CASTGTSGPYEQYF. The DNA of the CDR3 is TGTGCCAGCACTGGGACTAGCGGCCCCTACGAGCAGTACTTC.

This clonotype has a handful of counts. V gene TRBV7-2 combines with J gene TRBJ2-7; 15 positions agree with TRBD2. J was trimmed by 3 bases and V by 1 base; bases with no gene match: 10. Germline V gene sequence: CDR1 SGHTA, CDR2 FQGNSA. This CDR3 contains 19 residues. The CDR3 here is CASSLEGRGTSGRYYEQYF. CDR3 nucleotide sequence: TGTGCCAGCAGCTTAGAAGGTCGTGGGACTAGCGGGAGGTACTACGAGCAGTACTTC.

This clonotype was seen repeatedly, ten times or more. The rearrangement links TRBV30 to TRBJ2-4; D is unclear. The CDR3 sequence is 14 residues long. From germline, CDR1 is GTSNPN and CDR2 SVGIG (reference sequence). Trimming left V 0 bases short and J 7 bases short, with 13 bases between. The CDR3 region has the DNA TGTGCCTGGAGTGTAAGCGTAGGTCGGAACATTCAGTACTTC. This gives the protein CAWSVSVGRNIQYF.

In this sample, this clonotype turned up a few times. The V and J genes are TRBV10-2 and TRBJ2-7; 8 nucleotides align to TRBD1. Germline V gene lookup returns CDR1 WSHSY and CDR2 SAAADI. V shed 0 bases and J 2 bases; nucleotides not matched to a gene: 6. This CDR3 has 16 amino acids. Here the CDR3 reads CASSESTTGVTYEQYF. The CDR3 nucleotides are TGCGCCAGCAGTGAGTCGACGACAGGGGTTACCTACGAGCAGTACTTC.

At least ten counts were recorded for this clonotype. The V gene is TRBV10-2, the J gene TRBJ2-7; tentative D call: TRBD2 (5 bases). The CDR3 loop spans 15 amino acids. V shed 8 bases and J shed 0 bases, with 17 bases lying between them. CDR1 and CDR2 from the germline V gene are WSHSY and SAAADI. The CDR3 loop reads CASGGPAVSSYEQYF. The CDR3 DNA follows: TGCGCCAGCGGCGGGCCGGCTGTGAGCTCCTACGAGCAGTACTTC.

This clonotype was counted a few times. The chain is built from TRBV7-3 and TRBJ2-3; no clear D. V lost 5 bases to trimming and J lost 1 base, with 13 bases between them. The CDR3 is 15 residues long. CDR1 is SGHTA, CDR2 FQGTGA, per germline. The CDR3 sequence is CASSPHSSGTDTQYF. Here the CDR3 DNA reads TGTGCCAGCAGCCCCCATTCGTCGGGCACAGATACGCAGTATTTT.

Ten or more counts support this clonotype. In DNA form, the CDR3 reads TGTGCCAGCAGCTTAGATGGAGGGGGGACGGTGCGGGCCTGGGGTAATGAGCAGTTCTTC. It translates to CASSLDGGGTVRAWGNEQFF. This chain connects TRBV7-2 to TRBJ2-1; perhaps D is TRBD1 or TRBD2 (6 bases each). From germline, CDR1 is SGHTA and CDR2 FQGNSA. Trimming took 1 base from V and 7 from J, leaving 29 bases between them. This CDR3 has 20 amino acids.

This clonotype was counted ten times or more. The chain uses TRBV6-2 or TRBV6-3 and TRBJ1-5; TRBD1 is a possible D gene (5 bases). The germline CDR1 and CDR2 sequences are MNHEY and SVGEGT. This CDR3 comprises 13 residues. Trimming shortened V by 4 bases and J by 4 bases, and 8 bases separated the two germline ends. The CDR3 DNA reads TGTGCCAGCAGTTCCTCAGGGAATCAGCCCCAGCATTTT. It is translated as CASSSSGNQPQHF.

The chain combines TRBV7-2 with TRBJ2-4, with 7 bases lining up with TRBD2. Unmatched junction bases numbered 6, after V lost 7 bases and J lost 9 bases. The CDR3 has 12 residues. Per the germline V gene, CDR1 is SGHTA and CDR2 is FQGNSA. The CDR3 reads CASTESGGIQYF. CDR3 sequence (DNA): TGTGCCAGCACCGAGTCGGGGGGCATTCAGTACTTC. Based on the CDR3 plus reference TRBV7-2 and TRBJ2-4, the full variable domain is GAGVSQSPSNKVTEKGKDVELRCDPISGHTALYWYRQSLGQGLEFLIYFQGNSAPDKSGLPSDRFSAERTGGSVSTLTIQRTQQEDSAVYLCASTESGGIQYFGAGTRLSVL.

The table lists this clonotype with a few counts. V and J are TRBV6-1 and TRBJ1-5; D might be TRBD1 (5 bases). V lost 10 bases and J lost 9, with 25 bases in between. The CDR3 consists of 15 residues. Germline CDR1 reads MNHNS; CDR2 reads SASEGT. The DNA of the CDR3 is TGTGCCATCAAAGCGAACAGCGGGGCGAGCGGGCCCCAGCATTTT. Amino acid sequence: CAIKANSGASGPQHF.

The chain couples TRBV12-5 to TRBJ2-2, with D possibly being TRBD1 or TRBD2 (5 bases each). The V end lost 11 bases, the J end lost 0 bases, and 19 bases lay between the germline ends. Germline CDR1 LGHNT, CDR2 FRNRAP. The CDR3 consists of 16 residues. DNA for the CDR3: TGTGCTGGGCGCAGGGCTAGCCGAACGAACACCGGGGAGCTGTTTTTT. It yields the protein CAGRRASRTNTGELFF. Complete variable domain (other parts from reference TRBV12-5 and TRBJ2-2): DARVTQTPRHKVTEMGQEVTMRCQPILGHNTVFWYRQTMMQGLELLAYFRNRAPLDDSGMPKDRFSAEMPDATLATLKIQPSEPRDSAVYFCAGRRASRTNTGELFFGEGSRLTVL.

This clonotype was counted ten times or more. J is TRBJ2-7 and V is TRBV28; 7 bases agree with TRBD1. V was pared by 3 bases and J by 3 bases, with 5 bases of the junction left unmatched. Germline-derived CDR1 and CDR2 are MDHEN and SYDVKM. The CDR3 loop spans 14 amino acids. For the CDR3, the DNA is TGTGCCAGCAGTTTTTACAGGGGTGGCTACGAGCAGTACTTC. Its protein product is CASSFYRGGYEQYF. Supplemented by reference TRBV28 and TRBJ2-7, the full variable domain reads DVKVTQSSRYLVKRTGEKVFLECVQDMDHENMFWYRQDPGLGLRLIYFSYDVKMKEKGDIPEGYSVSREKKERFSLILESASTNQTSMYLCASSFYRGGYEQYFGPGTRLTVT.

V and J are TRBV24-1 and TRBJ2-1; 10 positions match TRBD1. J was trimmed by 3 bases and V by 4 bases; bases with no gene match: 5. Germline values: CDR1 KGHDR, CDR2 SFDVKD. The CDR3 consists of 16 residues. Written as DNA, the CDR3 is TGTGCCACCAGTGAGTGGGGGACAGGGGACTACAATGAGCAGTTCTTC. It encodes CATSEWGTGDYNEQFF.

The table lists this clonotype with many counts. The rearrangement joins TRBV11-1 to TRBJ1-1; 8 positions agree with TRBD1. V dropped 7 bases and J dropped 4; count of bases not matched to a gene: 11. The CDR3 sequence is 15 residues long. The germline CDR1 and CDR2 sequences are SGHAT and FQDESV (reference sequence). CDR3 bases: TGTGCCAGCACCAAAGGGTCGGGGACAGGCACTGAAGCTTTCTTT. This translates into CASTKGSGTGTEAFF.

This clonotype has only a few counts. V is TRBV24-1 and J is TRBJ1-1; perhaps TRBD1 as D (5 bases). The CDR3 length is 15 residues. V lost 4 bases and J 3 bases, leaving 14 bases between the germline ends. CDR1 KGHDR and CDR2 SFDVKD come from the germline V gene. CDR3 sequence reads: CATSEGRLTHTEAFF. For the CDR3, the DNA is TGTGCCACCAGTGAGGGACGACTAACACACACTGAAGCTTTCTTT.

This clonotype turned up a few times. V usage is TRBV5-6 and J usage is TRBJ1-2, with D uncertain. The germline V and J ends were trimmed by 2 bases and 6 bases, with 14 bases remaining between them. Germline-derived CDR1 and CDR2 are SGHDT and YYEEEE. The CDR3 loop spans 14 amino acids. Written as DNA, the CDR3 is TGTGCCAGCAGCTTTGCGCCCCCGGAAGATGGCTACACCTTC. It codes for CASSFAPPEDGYTF.

The rearrangement uses TRBV29-1 and TRBJ2-1; 8 bases align to TRBD2. The germline gives CDR1 SQVTM, CDR2 ANQGSEA. The CDR3 totals 13 residues. Trimming cost V 3 bases and J 8 bases; bases outside gene matches: 6. Here the CDR3 reads CSVETSVEDEQFF. The CDR3 DNA reads as TGCAGCGTTGAGACTAGCGTGGAGGATGAGCAGTTCTTC.

This clonotype was counted many times. The chain has TRBV2 and TRBJ1-2; D unclear. Trimming pared 6 bases from V and 0 bases from J, leaving 11 bases between. The CDR3 is made up of 14 amino acids. The germline V gene encodes CDR1 SNHLY and CDR2 FYNNEI. CDR3 region: CASRLYGTNYGYTF. The CDR3 nucleotides are TGTGCCAGCAGGCTGTATGGAACTAACTATGGCTACACCTTC.

Ten or more counts support this clonotype. The chain recombines TRBV20-1 with TRBJ2-5, with D possibly TRBD2 on 6 matching bases. The germline CDR1 and CDR2 sequences are DFQATT and SNEGSKA (reference sequence). This CDR3 has 14 amino acids. The V end lost 7 bases, the J end lost 11 bases, and 26 bases lay between the germline ends. CDR3 region: CSGSPPDPGEAQYF. The CDR3 DNA follows: TGCAGTGGGAGTCCCCCCGACCCGGGAGAGGCTCAGTACTTC.

This clonotype was seen ten or more times. The V call is TRBV5-8, the J call TRBJ2-7; D is uncertain. Germline CDR1 is SGHTS and CDR2 is YDEGEE. Trimming removed 0 bases at V and 1 base at J, with 8 bases between. The CDR3 is made up of 14 amino acids. As DNA, the CDR3 is TGTGCCAGCAGCTTGGGGAGCGCTTCCTACGAGCAGTACTTC. It is translated as CASSLGSASYEQYF.

The chain combines TRBV29-1 with TRBJ2-3; D not certain. The V gene's germline CDR1 is SQVTM and CDR2 ANQGSEA. Between the trimmed V and J ends, which lost 4 bases and 3 bases, there was a span of 14 bases. CDR3 length: 14 residues. The chain's CDR3 is CSVVRVVGTDTQYF. In DNA, the CDR3 is TGCAGCGTTGTTCGAGTCGTTGGAACAGATACGCAGTATTTT.

V is TRBV2 and J is TRBJ2-5, with D uncertain. V lost 6 bases to trimming and J lost 1 base, with 3 bases between them. CDR1 and CDR2 (germline): SNHLY, FYNNEI. The CDR3 is made up of 11 amino acids. The CDR3 region has the DNA TGTGCCAGCAGGCTCCAAGAGACCCAGTACTTC. Translation: CASRLQETQYF.

This clonotype has a count of ten or more. The chain recombines TRBV27 with TRBJ2-7; D is perhaps TRBD1 or TRBD2 (5 bases each). Trimming took 0 bases from V and 3 from J, leaving 12 bases between them. The CDR3 contains 15 residues. Germline lookup yields CDR1 MNHEY and CDR2 SMNVEV (reference sequence). As DNA, the CDR3 is TGTGCCAGCAGTTTATCCGGGGACGTCCTCTACGAGCAGTACTTC. As protein: CASSLSGDVLYEQYF.

This clonotype was recorded at least ten times. This chain uses TRBV7-9 with TRBJ2-7; TRBD1 agrees at 8 bases. Germline CDR1 and CDR2: SEHNR and FQNEAQ (reference sequence). V lost 5 bases and J lost 3; bases outside the gene matches: 6. The CDR3 runs 14 residues. Here the CDR3 reads CASSPDRARYEQYF. As DNA, the CDR3 is TGTGCCAGCAGCCCGGACAGGGCCCGCTACGAGCAGTACTTC.

This sequence joins TRBV2 and TRBJ2-5; tentatively, D is TRBD2 (6 bases). Trimming shortened V by 6 bases and J by 7 bases, and 24 bases separated the two germline ends. CDR1 and CDR2 from the germline V gene are SNHLY and FYNNEI. CDR3 length equals 16 residues. CDR3 nucleotides: TGTGCCAGCAGCATCCTTGGGGGTGGAGGGTCGGCGACCCAGTACTTC. This encodes CASSILGGGGSATQYF.

This clonotype was counted a few times. The rearrangement links TRBV10-3 to TRBJ2-3; TRBD2 matches at 9 bases. The CDR3 consists of 17 residues. V was pared by 3 bases and J by 3 bases, with 10 bases of the junction left unmatched. The germline gives CDR1 ENHRY, CDR2 SYGVKD. CDR3 nucleotides: TGTGCCATCAGTGACCTTATAGCGGGAGTTGGAACAGATACGCAGTATTTT. It codes for CAISDLIAGVGTDTQYF.

This chain connects TRBV24-1 to TRBJ1-2, with D unresolved. Trimming left V 5 bases short and J 1 base short, with 13 bases between. The germline gives CDR1 KGHDR, CDR2 SFDVKD. The CDR3 is 15 residues long. The CDR3 loop is CATSGTGRRNYGYTF. As DNA, the CDR3 is TGTGCCACCAGTGGCACCGGACGCCGTAACTATGGCTACACCTTC.

This clonotype was counted many times. This chain links TRBV12-3 or TRBV12-4 with TRBJ1-5; unclear D gene. V lost 6 bases to trimming and J lost 1 base, with 13 bases between them. CDR3 length: 15 residues. This chain's CDR3 is CASRSGRRSNQPQHF. Here the CDR3 DNA reads TGTGCCAGCAGAAGTGGGCGCCGGAGCAATCAGCCCCAGCATTTT.